This T cell receptor beta chain was documented in a study of beta chain features in type 1 diabetes. The study's findings and limits: Patients showed naive, central memory and Treg TCRB repertoires that appeared more similar than those of healthy donors. Moderate yet significant TCRB CDR3 shortening was seen in Type 1 diabetes patients in all four CD4+ subsets.

Germline loops: CDR1 LNHNV, CDR2 YYDKDF (reference sequence). The CDR3 is made up of 17 amino acids. Trimming removed 0 bases at V and 4 bases at J, with 15 bases between. Every isolated RNA sample was fully reverse transcribed, so sequencing captured expressed TCRB transcripts. Assay used: immunoSEQ multiplex PCR; TCRdb lists only in-frame clones, some missing. The sample has roughly 290,000 clones; roughly 8% are singletons. This clone has more than one count but fewer than ten. Its antigen is as yet unknown. The J gene is TRBJ2-2, the V gene TRBV15; tentatively, D is TRBD2 (6 bases). This TCR derives from a woman between 18 and 29 years old in good health. Sequencing was done on a sample of central memory CD4+ T cells from blood. CDR3 in amino acids: CATSRDRRLAFTGELFF. The CDR3, as DNA: TGTGCCACCAGCAGAGATAGACGCCTAGCGTTCACCGGGGAGCTGTTTTTT.